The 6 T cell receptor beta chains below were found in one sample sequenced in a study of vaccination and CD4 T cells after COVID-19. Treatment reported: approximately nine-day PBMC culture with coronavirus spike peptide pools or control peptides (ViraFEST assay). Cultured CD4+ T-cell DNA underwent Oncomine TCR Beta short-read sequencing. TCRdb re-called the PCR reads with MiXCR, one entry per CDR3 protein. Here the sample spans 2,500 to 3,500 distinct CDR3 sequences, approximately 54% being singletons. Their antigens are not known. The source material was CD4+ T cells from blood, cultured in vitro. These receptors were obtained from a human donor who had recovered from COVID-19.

The CDR3, as DNA: TGTGCCAGCAGTTACTTAGACAGGTTGACAGATACGCAGTATTTT. The encoded protein is CASSYLDRLTDTQYF. J is TRBJ2-3 and V is TRBV6-2 or TRBV6-3; TRBD1 might be the D (6 bases). The CDR3 is 15 amino acids. Germline loops: CDR1 MNHEY, CDR2 SVGEGT. Trimming stripped 1 base from V and 3 bases from J, with 11 bases between.

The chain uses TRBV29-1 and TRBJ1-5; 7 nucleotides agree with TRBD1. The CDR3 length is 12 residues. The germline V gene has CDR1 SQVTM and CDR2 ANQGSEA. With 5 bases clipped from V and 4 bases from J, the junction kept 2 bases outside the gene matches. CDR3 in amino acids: CSVQGQNQPQHF. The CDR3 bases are TGCAGCGTTCAGGGACAGAATCAGCCCCAGCATTTT.

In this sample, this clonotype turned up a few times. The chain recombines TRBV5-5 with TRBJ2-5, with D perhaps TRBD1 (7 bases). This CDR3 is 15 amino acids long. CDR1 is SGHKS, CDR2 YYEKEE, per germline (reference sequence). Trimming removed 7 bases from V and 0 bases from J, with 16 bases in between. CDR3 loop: CASSRGASYQETQYF. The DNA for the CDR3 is TGTGCCAGCTCCAGGGGGGCTTCGTACCAAGAGACCCAGTACTTC.

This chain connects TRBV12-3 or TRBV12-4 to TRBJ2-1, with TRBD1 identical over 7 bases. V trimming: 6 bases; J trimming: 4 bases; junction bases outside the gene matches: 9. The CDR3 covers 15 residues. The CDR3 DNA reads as TGTGCCAGCAGACTGGGACAGCGACTATACAATGAGCAGTTCTTC. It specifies CASRLGQRLYNEQFF.

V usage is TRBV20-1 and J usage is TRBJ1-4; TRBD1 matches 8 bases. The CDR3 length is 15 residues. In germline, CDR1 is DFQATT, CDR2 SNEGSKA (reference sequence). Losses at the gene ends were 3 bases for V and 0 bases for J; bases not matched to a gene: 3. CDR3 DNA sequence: TGCAGTGCTAGGAAACAGGGGGCAACTAATGAAAAACTGTTTTTT. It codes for CSARKQGATNEKLFF.

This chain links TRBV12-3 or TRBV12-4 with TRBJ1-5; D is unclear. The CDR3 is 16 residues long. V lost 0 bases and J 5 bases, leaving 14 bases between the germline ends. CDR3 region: CASSLAFRAGDQPQHF. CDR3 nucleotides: TGTGCCAGCAGTTTAGCGTTTCGGGCGGGCGATCAGCCCCAGCATTTT.